Listed here are 13 T cell receptor beta chains from one sample, sequenced in a study of blood T cell repertoires in COVID-19. TCRdb's table, derived via immunoSEQ multiplex PCR, lists solely in-frame clones and lacks some. The table includes 200,000 to 250,000 clones, over 75% detected once. The sequenced material came from PBMCs or T cells enriched from blood (not recorded which). The source of these receptors is a woman in her 40s with acute COVID-19.

The table lists this clone with a few counts. The chain uses TRBV19 and TRBJ1-4; no clear D. Per germline, CDR1 LNHDA and CDR2 SQIVND (reference sequence). The V end lost 7 bases, the J end lost 8 bases, and 11 bases lay between the germline ends. The CDR3 runs to 12 residues. The CDR3 loop reads CASMSAGEKLFF. The CDR3, as DNA: TGTGCCAGTATGTCTGCAGGAGAAAAACTGTTTTTT.

The sample holds one count of this clone. The CDR3: CASGSSSGTSYTF. The CDR3 region has the DNA TGTGCCAGCGGGTCCTCCAGCGGTACGAGCTACACCTTC. This sequence joins TRBV11-2 and TRBJ1-2; D remains ambiguous. V dropped 8 bases and J dropped 9 bases, with 19 bases sitting between them. Germline V gene lookup returns CDR1 SGHAT and CDR2 FQNNGV. The CDR3 runs to 13 residues.

V gene TRBV27 combines with J gene TRBJ1-2; D is possibly TRBD1 (5 bases). Per the germline V gene, CDR1 is MNHEY and CDR2 is SMNVEV (reference sequence). V lost 2 bases, J lost 4 bases, and 20 bases lay in between. This CDR3 is 17 amino acids long. The DNA of the CDR3 is TGTGCCAGCAGTTTAGGGGCCCAGGCTTACGGTCTCTATGGCTACACCTTC. It is translated as CASSLGAQAYGLYGYTF.

The chain recombines TRBV6-5 with TRBJ1-6; TRBD1 aligns across 7 bases. Losses at the gene ends were 6 bases for V and 8 bases for J; bases not matched to a gene: 4. Looked up from germline, CDR1 is MNHEY and CDR2 is SVGAGI. CDR3 length equals 13 residues. Here the CDR3 DNA reads TGTGCCAGCAGCAGGCAGGGGGATTCACCCCTCCACTTT. It codes for CASSRQGDSPLHF.

The rearrangement links TRBV29-1 to TRBJ1-1, with D unresolved. The V end was cut by 7 bases, the J end by 4 bases, with 22 bases between. This CDR3 contains 15 residues. Germline lookup yields CDR1 SQVTM and CDR2 ANQGSEA. The CDR3 coding sequence is TGCAGCGCCCAAGGAGGGTCGGGGATTGGCACTGAAGCTTTCTTT. This gives the protein CSAQGGSGIGTEAFF. Combining the CDR3 with reference TRBV29-1 and TRBJ1-1 gives the whole variable domain SAVISQKPSRDICQRGTSLTIQCQVDSQVTMMFWYRQQPGQSLTLIATANQGSEATYESGFVIDKFPISRPNLTFSTLTVSNMSPEDSSIYLCSAQGGSGIGTEAFFGQGTRLTVV.

The V call is TRBV3-1 (or the pseudogene TRBV3-2), the J call TRBJ2-7, with 7 bases identical to TRBD1. CDR3 length equals 14 residues. The germline CDR1 and CDR2 sequences are LGHDT and YNNKEL (reference sequence). With V trimmed by 4 bases and J by 3 bases, 6 bases remained unmatched. The chain's CDR3 is CASSPYRDSYEQYF. The CDR3 coding sequence is TGTGCCAGCAGCCCCTACCGGGACAGCTACGAGCAGTACTTC.

V gene TRBV4-2 combines with J gene TRBJ2-2; the match to TRBD2 covers 10 bases. Looked up from germline, CDR1 is LGHNA and CDR2 is YNFKEQ. V lost 3 bases and J lost 4; bases outside the gene matches: 5. The CDR3 has 16 residues. The CDR3 is CASSQASGRPTGELFF. The DNA of the CDR3 is TGTGCCAGCAGCCAGGCTAGCGGGAGACCCACCGGGGAGCTGTTTTTT.

The chain is built from TRBV6-5 and TRBJ1-4; 11 positions agree with TRBD1. Germline V CDR1 and CDR2: MNHEY, SVGAGI. The CDR3 has 15 residues. The junction had 6 bases not matched to a gene; V was cut back by 9 bases and J by 3 bases. CDR3 sequence: CASEDRGLPNEKLFF. CDR3 coding DNA: TGTGCCAGTGAGGACAGGGGGCTACCTAATGAAAAACTGTTTTTT.

The chain is built from TRBV18 and TRBJ1-2, with D uncertain. The CDR3 is 15 amino acids. V lost 2 bases and J lost 0, with 10 bases in between. The V gene's germline CDR1 is KGHSH and CDR2 LQKENI. CDR3 residues: CASSPRSLANYGYTF. In DNA, the CDR3 is TGTGCCAGCTCACCAAGATCCTTAGCTAACTATGGCTACACCTTC.

The rearrangement joins TRBV7-9 to TRBJ1-3; 9 positions match TRBD1. V was clipped by 4 bases and J by 5 bases; unmatched bases: 9. CDR1 is SEHNR, CDR2 FQNEAQ, per germline (reference sequence). The CDR3 spans 16 residues. CDR3 nucleotides: TGTGCCAGCAGCTCAGACTGGACAGGGGAAAGAAACACCATATATTTT. It codes for CASSSDWTGERNTIYF.

This clone has a handful of counts. The V and J genes are TRBV6-5 and TRBJ1-2, with 9 bases identical to TRBD1. Per the germline V gene, CDR1 is MNHEY and CDR2 is SVGAGI. The CDR3 is 15 amino acids. After removal of 6 bases from V and 7 bases from J, the junction contained 12 bases not matched to a gene. CDR3 nucleotides: TGTGCCAGCAGACGCGGGACAGGGAATATCGGTGGCTACACCTTC. Its protein is CASRRGTGNIGGYTF.

The chain combines TRBV7-8 with TRBJ2-7; D possibly corresponds to TRBD2 (6 bases). Germline values: CDR1 SGHVS, CDR2 FQNEAQ. The CDR3 totals 14 residues. Trimming left V 1 base short and J 3 bases short, with 10 bases between. The CDR3 nucleotides read TGTGCCAGCAGCTTAGAGGTCGGGGGCTACGAGCAGTACTTC. Its translation: CASSLEVGGYEQYF. The full variable domain, with the rest looked up from reference TRBV7-8 and TRBJ2-7, is GAGVSQSPRYKVAKRGQDVALRCDPISGHVSLFWYQQALGQGPEFLTYFQNEAQLDKSGLPSDRFFAERPEGSVSTLKIQRTQQEDSAVYLCASSLEVGGYEQYFGPGTRLTVT.

In its sample, this clone was seen a few times. V and J are TRBV7-2 and TRBJ2-1; 12 bases align to TRBD2. This CDR3 spans 16 amino acids. The germline V gene encodes CDR1 SGHTA and CDR2 FQGNSA. Trimming took 7 bases from V and 4 from J; bases not matched to a gene: 8. The CDR3 reads CASTGTGLAGYNEQFF. The DNA for the CDR3 is TGTGCCAGCACCGGAACTGGACTAGCGGGATACAATGAGCAGTTCTTC.